A single sample gave rise to the 23 T cell receptor beta chains below, sequenced in a study of patients and donors after allogeneic stem cell transplantation. From the RT-PCR reads, TCRdb called clonotypes with MiXCR, one entry per CDR3 protein. The data contain more than 850,000 distinct CDR3 sequences, over 15% of them singletons. Sequencing was performed on blood, either unsorted or a sorted T cell fraction (not recorded which). Receptors originate from a human donor who was either an allogeneic HSCT recipient or a stem cell or donor lymphocyte infusion donor (not recorded which). It is not recorded whose cells these are; they may come from a transplant donor.

The chain joins TRBV24-1 to TRBJ2-3, with 12 bases lining up with TRBD2. CDR1 and CDR2 from the germline V gene are KGHDR and SFDVKD. After removal of 4 bases from V and 4 bases from J, the junction contained 8 bases not matched to a gene. The CDR3 length is 17 residues. This CDR3 is CATSEHKLAGGADTQYF. The DNA of the CDR3 is TGTGCCACCAGTGAGCACAAACTAGCGGGGGGCGCAGATACGCAGTATTTT.

The chain joins TRBV5-1 to TRBJ2-3; 12 bases agree with TRBD2. The CDR3 is 16 residues long. Germline CDR1 reads SGHRS; CDR2 reads YFSETQ. The J segment lost 1 base and the V segment lost 3 bases, leaving 3 bases of the junction unmatched. The CDR3 sequence is CASSWRLAGGTDTQYF. The CDR3 DNA reads as TGCGCCAGCAGCTGGAGACTAGCGGGGGGCACAGATACGCAGTATTTT.

This clonotype was counted a few times. The rearrangement uses TRBV20-1 and TRBJ2-6; D is ambiguous. Looked up from germline, CDR1 is DFQATT and CDR2 is SNEGSKA (reference sequence). Trimming took off 7 bases at V and 7 bases at J, with 5 bases between the two ends. This CDR3 region has 10 residues. Written as DNA, the CDR3 is TGCAGTGTGGCAGCCAACGTCCTGACTTTC. Protein product: CSVAANVLTF.

This clonotype was counted at least ten times. V and J are TRBV29-1 and TRBJ2-2; no clear D gene. Germline CDR1 SQVTM, CDR2 ANQGSEA. The CDR3 is made up of 12 amino acids. The germline V and J ends were trimmed by 1 base and 3 bases, with 3 bases remaining between them. Written as DNA, the CDR3 is TGCAGCGTTGAAGTCGACACCGGGGAGCTGTTTTTT. Translation gives CSVEVDTGELFF.

The sample holds a few counts of this clonotype. The chain is built from TRBV4-3 and TRBJ2-1, with D possibly TRBD2 on 6 matching bases. This CDR3 contains 12 residues. The germline CDR1 and CDR2 sequences are LGHNA and YSLEER. Between the trimmed V and J ends, which lost 4 bases and 9 bases, there was a span of 10 bases. CDR3 sequence: CASSLNGGEQFF. The CDR3 coding sequence is TGCGCCAGCAGCCTGAACGGGGGTGAGCAGTTCTTC.

This clonotype was picked up one time. This chain uses TRBV30 with TRBJ2-5, with TRBD1 matching over 7 bases. Trimming cost V 0 bases and J 1 base; bases outside gene matches: 8. CDR1 and CDR2 (germline): GTSNPN, SVGIG (reference sequence). The length of the CDR3 is 16 residues. CDR3: CAWSVRRTGLQETQYF. CDR3 sequence (DNA): TGTGCCTGGAGTGTACGGCGGACAGGACTCCAAGAGACCCAGTACTTC.

The rearrangement links TRBV20-1 to TRBJ2-7; D is unclear. This CDR3 region has 13 residues. The V gene's germline CDR1 is DFQATT and CDR2 SNEGSKA (reference sequence). Trimming took 0 bases from V and 7 from J, leaving 13 bases between them. CDR3 in amino acids: CSARDSGWREQYF. The CDR3, as DNA: TGCAGTGCTAGAGATTCCGGCTGGCGGGAGCAGTACTTC.

This clonotype was picked up a small number of times. The chain recombines TRBV6-5 with TRBJ2-1; the D call may be TRBD1 or TRBD2 (6 bases each). This CDR3 contains 17 residues. The germline V gene encodes CDR1 MNHEY and CDR2 SVGAGI. Trimming removed 2 bases at V and 9 bases at J, with 23 bases between. CDR3 sequence reads: CASSYPVSGGRGPEQFF. The DNA of the CDR3 is TGTGCCAGCAGTTACCCCGTGTCTGGGGGGCGCGGCCCTGAGCAGTTCTTC.

The rearrangement uses TRBV6-1 and TRBJ2-1; 7 bases match TRBD1. Germline CDR1 MNHNS, CDR2 SASEGT. This CDR3 comprises 15 residues. J gave up 6 bases and V 4 bases, and 9 bases lay outside the gene matches. The CDR3 nucleotides are TGTGCCAGCAGTGTGGGGACAGAGCAATCCAATGAGCAGTTCTTC. Translating it yields CASSVGTEQSNEQFF.

This clonotype was observed a few times. The chain is built from TRBV4-1 and TRBJ1-6; no definite D call. The CDR3 has 16 residues. V lost 0 bases and J lost 3, with 9 bases in between. CDR1 is MGHRA and CDR2 is YSYEKL in the germline V gene. DNA for the CDR3: TGCGCCAGCAGCCAAGACGGGCAGCTCTATAATTCACCCCTCCACTTT. This sequence encodes CASSQDGQLYNSPLHF.

Only a few counts were recorded for this clonotype. The chain carries TRBV20-1 and TRBJ2-2, with D perhaps TRBD1 (5 bases). V lost 5 bases and J lost 0, with 10 bases in between. This CDR3 has 14 amino acids. Germline CDR1 DFQATT, CDR2 SNEGSKA (reference sequence). CDR3 protein: CSAVGLPNTGELFF. The DNA of the CDR3 is TGCAGTGCTGTGGGGCTTCCGAACACCGGGGAGCTGTTTTTT.

This clonotype was recorded a few times. The rearrangement joins TRBV9 to TRBJ2-7; 10 bases are a match to TRBD1. The ends lost 4 bases at V and 5 bases at J; junction bases unmatched: 12. The CDR3 is 16 residues long. Germline CDR1 SGDLS, CDR2 YYNGEE. The CDR3 region has the DNA TGTGCCAGCAGCCTCTACCGGGACAGGGGAATTGACGAGCAGTACTTC. Translating it yields CASSLYRDRGIDEQYF.

This clonotype was seen a few times. The chain has TRBV9 and TRBJ1-1; a possible D gene is TRBD1 (5 bases). Trimming cost V 0 bases and J 2 bases, with 20 bases left between them. In germline, CDR1 is SGDLS, CDR2 YYNGEE. This CDR3 is 18 amino acids long. CDR3 residues: CASSVAPPGPQGNTEAFF. As DNA, the CDR3 is TGTGCCAGCAGCGTAGCCCCTCCGGGACCCCAAGGAAACACTGAAGCTTTCTTT.

V usage is TRBV11-1 and J usage is TRBJ2-1; 8 bases line up with TRBD2. Germline V gives CDR1 SGHAT, CDR2 FQDESV (reference sequence). The CDR3 contains 21 residues. After removal of 1 base from V and 0 bases from J, the junction contained 17 bases not matched to a gene. CDR3 amino acids: CASSLVLGSSGILLSYNEQFF. For the CDR3, the DNA is TGTGCCAGCAGCTTAGTCCTAGGGAGTAGCGGGATCCTCCTCTCCTACAATGAGCAGTTCTTC.

The chain couples TRBV9 to TRBJ2-2, with a possible D match to TRBD1 (6 bases). In germline, CDR1 is SGDLS, CDR2 YYNGEE. The CDR3 is 16 residues long. The V gene lost 3 bases and the J gene lost 0 bases, with 12 bases spanning the gap. The CDR3 DNA sequence: TGTGCCAGCAGCGATCAGGGGACCTCGAACACCGGGGAGCTGTTTTTT. It yields the protein CASSDQGTSNTGELFF.

The sample holds a few counts of this clonotype. The V gene is TRBV20-1, the J gene TRBJ1-1, with D perhaps matching TRBD1 (6 bases). This CDR3 has 13 residues. CDR1 DFQATT and CDR2 SNEGSKA come from the germline V gene (reference sequence). Trimming removed 3 bases from V and 5 bases from J, with 13 bases in between. CDR3 nucleotides: TGCAGTGCTAGTAGTGAGGGGGGGACTGAAGCTTTCTTT. Amino acids: CSASSEGGTEAFF.

V gene TRBV11-2 combines with J gene TRBJ2-1, with a weak D call TRBD2 (7 bases). Trimming took 3 bases from V and 2 from J, leaving 11 bases between them. The CDR3 totals 15 residues. Germline values: CDR1 SGHAT, CDR2 FQNNGV. CDR3 region: CASSFGGPTYNEQFF. CDR3 in DNA: TGTGCCAGCAGCTTCGGGGGGCCTACCTACAATGAGCAGTTCTTC. Filled out from reference TRBV11-2 and TRBJ2-1, the complete variable domain reads EAGVAQSPRYKIIEKRQSVAFWCNPISGHATLYWYQQILGQGPKLLIQFQNNGVVDDSQLPKDRFSAERLKGVDSTLKIQPAKLEDSAVYLCASSFGGPTYNEQFFGPGTRLTVL.

V usage is TRBV6-1 and J usage is TRBJ2-5; TRBD2 aligns across 10 bases. The ends lost 6 bases at V and 6 bases at J; junction bases unmatched: 16. The CDR3 is made up of 17 amino acids. Per germline, CDR1 MNHNS and CDR2 SASEGT. The DNA for the CDR3 is TGTGCCAGCAGCCGACAAGGGGGAGCGGGAGGGAGGAAGACCCAGTACTTC. The encoded protein is CASSRQGGAGGRKTQYF.

The chain couples TRBV13 to TRBJ1-2; D is perhaps TRBD1 (6 bases). Trimming removed 1 base at V and 6 bases at J, with 18 bases between. The CDR3 extends over 16 amino acids. Germline CDR1 and CDR2: PRHDT and FYEKMQ (reference sequence). The DNA of the CDR3 is TGTGCCAGCAGCTTAGTTGGGCTGAACTCAGGGGATGGCTACACCTTC. Residues: CASSLVGLNSGDGYTF.

This clonotype has only a few counts. This chain uses TRBV10-3 with TRBJ1-2, with D uncertain. Germline V gene lookup returns CDR1 ENHRY and CDR2 SYGVKD. V lost 3 bases and J lost 4, with 12 bases in between. The length of the CDR3 is 14 residues. CDR3: CAISDSRRSYGYTF. CDR3 coding DNA: TGTGCCATCAGTGATTCCCGAAGGAGCTATGGCTACACCTTC.

In its sample, this clonotype was seen a few times. The J gene is TRBJ1-4, the V gene TRBV5-1, with D perhaps matching TRBD1 (5 bases). The V and J ends lost 4 bases and 3 bases respectively, with 19 bases between them. Germline CDR1 and CDR2: SGHRS and YFSETQ. The CDR3 runs 17 residues. CDR3 bases: TGCGCCAGCAGCCTCCCCAGGGACTCTGCTGCTAATGAAAAACTGTTTTTT. Translated: CASSLPRDSAANEKLFF.

The chain is built from TRBV6-1 and TRBJ1-5; 7 bases map to TRBD1. The CDR3 extends over 15 amino acids. Trimming cost V 5 bases and J 2 bases; bases outside gene matches: 6. Germline CDR1 MNHNS, CDR2 SASEGT. CDR3 sequence reads: CASSPGDSRNQPQHF. CDR3 DNA sequence: TGTGCCAGCAGTCCTGGGGACAGTCGCAATCAGCCCCAGCATTTT.

The V gene is TRBV30, the J gene TRBJ1-2; no reliable D call. CDR3 size: 14 residues. Germline V gene data show CDR1 as GTSNPN and CDR2 as SVGIG (reference sequence). The V gene lost 4 bases and the J gene lost 4 bases, with 16 bases spanning the gap. Written as DNA, the CDR3 is TGTGCCTGGATGTGGGGAGCGGATGGCTATGGCTACACCTTC. Translation gives CAWMWGADGYGYTF.